These 27 T cell receptor beta chains were sequenced from one sample in a study of CD8+ T cells in alopecia areata. Sequencing used cDNA as its template, made by extracting RNA and reverse transcribing it. The repertoire was sequenced with immunoSEQ multiplex PCR; TCRdb's copy has only in-frame clones and lacks some. The sample shows 120,000 to 150,000 clones, around 47% of them seen only once. The specimen sequenced was CD4+ T cells sorted from blood. All receptors derive from a human donor with alopecia areata.

This clone was seen more than once but under ten times. The chain recombines TRBV29-1 with TRBJ2-2, with D perhaps being TRBD1 or TRBD2 (6 bases each). V lost 5 bases, J lost 4 bases, and 17 bases lay in between. The CDR3 loop spans 15 amino acids. The germline CDR1 and CDR2 sequences are SQVTM and ANQGSEA. CDR3 in amino acids: CSVSTTGAGTGELFF. The CDR3 DNA follows: TGCAGCGTTAGTACGACGGGGGCGGGCACCGGGGAGCTGTTTTTT.

The V and J genes are TRBV2 and TRBJ2-2; possible D gene TRBD2, 7 bases. Trimming stripped 7 bases from V and 4 bases from J, with 16 bases between. This CDR3 spans 15 amino acids. In germline, CDR1 is SNHLY, CDR2 FYNNEI. The CDR3 DNA reads TGTGCCAGCAATATCCGGGGGGCTGCCACCGGGGAGCTGTTTTTT. Protein sequence: CASNIRGAATGELFF.

The chain employs TRBV19 and TRBJ2-3; D not resolved. V lost 6 bases and J 0 bases, leaving 7 bases between the germline ends. The length of the CDR3 is 13 residues. CDR1 is LNHDA and CDR2 is SQIVND in the germline V gene (reference sequence). DNA for the CDR3: TGTGCCAGTAGGATGGCCAGCACAGATACGCAGTATTTT. Protein product: CASRMASTDTQYF.

The chain is built from TRBV5-1 and TRBJ1-1; 9 bases agree with TRBD1. The CDR3 has 14 residues. The germline V gene has CDR1 SGHRS and CDR2 YFSETQ. The V gene end was trimmed by 0 bases and the J gene end by 11 bases; junction bases not matched to a gene: 8. The CDR3 region has the DNA TGCGCCAGCAGCTTGGCCGGGACAGGGCGGTATGCTTTCTTT. Translating gives CASSLAGTGRYAFF.

This clone was observed a single time. The chain uses TRBV2 and TRBJ2-7; the match to TRBD1 covers 7 bases. V trimming: 9 bases; J trimming: 3 bases; junction bases outside the gene matches: 5. CDR1 and CDR2 (germline): SNHLY, FYNNEI. This CDR3 spans 12 amino acids. The CDR3 reads CASRDRGYEQYF. CDR3 coding DNA: TGTGCCAGTCGGGACAGAGGCTACGAGCAGTACTTC.

The V and J genes are TRBV30 and TRBJ2-6; 12 bases are a match to TRBD1. This CDR3 spans 16 amino acids. Trimming removed 2 bases from V and 12 bases from J; junction bases left unmatched: 11. Germline V gives CDR1 GTSNPN, CDR2 SVGIG (reference sequence). The CDR3 region has the DNA TGTGCCTGGAGTCCAAGGGGGACAGGGGGCTCGGTCGTCCTGACTTTC. Its translation: CAWSPRGTGGSVVLTF. Based on the CDR3 plus reference TRBV30 and TRBJ2-6, the full variable domain is SQTIHQWPATLVQPVGSPLSLECTVEGTSNPNLYWYRQAAGRGLQLLFYSVGIGQISSEVPQNLSASRPQDRQFILSSKKLLLSDSGFYLCAWSPRGTGGSVVLTFGAGSRLTVL.

The rearrangement joins TRBV28 to TRBJ2-2; D unresolved. The V gene's germline CDR1 is MDHEN and CDR2 SYDVKM. Trimming took off 7 bases at V and 4 bases at J, with 16 bases between the two ends. The length of the CDR3 is 15 residues. The CDR3 DNA reads TGTGCCAGCATGTGGAACGGCCCGGGCACCGGGGAGCTGTTTTTT. Encoded protein: CASMWNGPGTGELFF. Using reference TRBV28 and TRBJ2-2 for the parts outside the CDR3, the full variable domain is DVKVTQSSRYLVKRTGEKVFLECVQDMDHENMFWYRQDPGLGLRLIYFSYDVKMKEKGDIPEGYSVSREKKERFSLILESASTNQTSMYLCASMWNGPGTGELFFGEGSRLTVL.

The chain couples TRBV27 to TRBJ1-2; D remains unclear. V was pared by 6 bases and J by 7 bases, with 15 bases between. There are 13 residues in the CDR3. CDR1 is MNHEY, CDR2 SMNVEV, per germline (reference sequence). CDR3 nucleotides: TGTGCCAGCAGCCCGATACCAACGGGTGGCTACACCTTC. Its protein is CASSPIPTGGYTF.

This chain links TRBV27 with TRBJ2-7, with D possibly matching TRBD2 (6 bases). Trimming cost V 5 bases and J 4 bases, with 18 bases left between them. The CDR3 spans 15 residues. From germline, CDR1 is MNHEY and CDR2 SMNVEV (reference sequence). CDR3 residues: CASSLAPTPSYEQYF. Written as DNA, the CDR3 is TGTGCCAGCAGTCTAGCGCCCACACCTTCTTACGAGCAGTACTTC.

This clone was observed a few times. V is TRBV28 and J is TRBJ2-7; D is ambiguous. The CDR3 length is 11 residues. Germline V CDR1 and CDR2: MDHEN, SYDVKM. The germline V and J ends were trimmed by 5 bases and 3 bases, with 5 bases remaining between them. CDR3 region: CASSGLYEQYF. The CDR3 region has the DNA TGTGCCAGCAGTGGGCTCTACGAGCAGTACTTC.

A few counts support this clone. The chain uses TRBV10-3 and TRBJ2-3; D may be TRBD2 (5 bases). This CDR3 spans 14 amino acids. Germline assignment: CDR1 ENHRY and CDR2 SYGVKD. V lost 4 bases and J 1 base, leaving 9 bases between the germline ends. CDR3 nucleotides: TGTGCCATCAGTGTGACGAGGGGCACAGATACGCAGTATTTT. As protein: CAISVTRGTDTQYF.

This clone showed up just a few times. V usage is TRBV29-1 and J usage is TRBJ1-1; tentative D call: TRBD1 (5 bases). This CDR3 has 13 residues. Germline V CDR1 and CDR2: SQVTM, ANQGSEA. Deletions cut 3 bases from V and 0 bases from J, with 8 bases between. CDR3: CSVEGGLNTEAFF. The DNA for the CDR3 is TGCAGCGTTGAGGGGGGGTTGAACACTGAAGCTTTCTTT.

In this sample, this clone turned up a few times. This sequence joins TRBV29-1 and TRBJ2-3, with unresolved D. The ends were cut back, 4 bases at V and 6 bases at J, with 5 bases in the middle. The CDR3 is made up of 10 amino acids. Germline CDR1 is SQVTM and CDR2 is ANQGSEA. For the CDR3, the DNA is TGCAGCGTTGGCTGGGATACGCAGTATTTT. Translated, it gives CSVGWDTQYF.

The chain combines TRBV6-1 with TRBJ2-1; 9 positions match TRBD2. Trimming took 6 bases from V and 0 from J; bases not matched to a gene: 0. CDR1 is MNHNS and CDR2 is SASEGT in the germline V gene. The CDR3 loop spans 14 amino acids. The CDR3 protein is CASRTSGSYNEQFF. For the CDR3, the DNA is TGTGCCAGCAGGACTAGCGGCTCCTACAATGAGCAGTTCTTC.

This clone turned up a few times. The CDR3 bases are TGTGCCAGCAGTAACCAAGCGATGTACAATGAGCAGTTCTTC. Its translation: CASSNQAMYNEQFF. The chain combines TRBV7-2 with TRBJ2-1; D uncertain. Germline assignment: CDR1 SGHTA and CDR2 FQGNSA. The germline V and J ends were trimmed by 6 bases and 4 bases, with 13 bases remaining between them. The CDR3 spans 14 residues.

The CDR3 loop reads CAWSVLIGYQETQYF. CDR3 coding DNA: TGTGCCTGGAGTGTACTAATAGGATACCAAGAGACCCAGTACTTC. The V gene is TRBV30, the J gene TRBJ2-5; D uncertain. The CDR3 is made up of 15 amino acids. The ends were cut back, 0 bases at V and 0 bases at J, with 11 bases in the middle. Germline CDR1 and CDR2: GTSNPN and SVGIG (reference sequence).

This clone was picked up a small number of times. The gene calls are TRBV30 and TRBJ2-7; a weak D match, TRBD1 (5 bases). The CDR3 contains 13 residues. Germline-derived CDR1 and CDR2 are GTSNPN and SVGIG (reference sequence). V lost 0 bases to trimming and J lost 8 bases, with 14 bases between them. This CDR3 is CAWSVLRGIKQYF. CDR3 DNA: TGTGCCTGGAGTGTACTAAGGGGAATCAAGCAGTACTTC.

CDR3 protein: CASRPGLAARYEQYF. The CDR3 bases are TGTGCCAGCAGACCTGGACTAGCGGCACGCTACGAGCAGTACTTC. V and J are TRBV28 and TRBJ2-7; 10 bases map to TRBD2. The length of the CDR3 is 15 residues. Germline-derived CDR1 and CDR2 are MDHEN and SYDVKM. The junction had 8 bases not matched to a gene; V was cut back by 6 bases and J by 3 bases.

This clone has only a few counts. The V gene is TRBV5-1, the J gene TRBJ2-7; tentatively, D is TRBD2 (6 bases). The CDR3 totals 12 residues. Trimming took 4 bases from V and 5 from J, leaving 10 bases between them. Germline CDR1 is SGHRS and CDR2 is YFSETQ. The CDR3 here is CASSRGIDEQYF. Here the CDR3 DNA reads TGCGCCAGCAGCCGGGGGATTGACGAGCAGTACTTC. The variable domain in full, completed from reference TRBV5-1 and TRBJ2-7, reads KAGVTQTPRYLIKTRGQQVTLSCSPISGHRSVSWYQQTPGQGLQFLFEYFSETQRNKGNFPGRFSGRQFSNSRSEMNVSTLELGDSALYLCASSRGIDEQYFGPGTRLTVT.

This CDR3 is CASSQPLNEQFF. The DNA of the CDR3 is TGCGCCAGCAGCCAACCCCTCAATGAGCAGTTCTTC. This rearrangement joins TRBV4-1 to TRBJ2-1; D is uncertain. V lost 2 bases and J lost 6, with 5 bases in between. The CDR3 sequence is 12 residues long. The germline gives CDR1 MGHRA, CDR2 YSYEKL.

The sample holds one count of this clone. The chain carries TRBV29-1 and TRBJ2-7; D gene unclear. The germline CDR1 and CDR2 sequences are SQVTM and ANQGSEA. V gave up 4 bases and J gave up 4 bases, with 8 bases separating them. The CDR3 runs 11 residues. The CDR3 DNA follows: TGCAGCGTTGCTTGGGTATACGAGCAGTACTTC. It encodes CSVAWVYEQYF.

The CDR3 loop is CASSQLGRGNQPQHF. The CDR3 DNA reads as TGCGCCAGCAGCCAATTAGGGAGGGGTAATCAGCCCCAGCATTTT. V and J are TRBV4-1 and TRBJ1-5; tentative D call: TRBD1 (5 bases). V was clipped by 2 bases and J by 4 bases, with 12 bases between them. Germline V lookup: CDR1 MGHRA, CDR2 YSYEKL. The CDR3 has 15 residues.

The J gene is TRBJ1-2, the V gene TRBV29-1; D unresolved. CDR1 and CDR2 (germline): SQVTM, ANQGSEA. V lost 6 bases and J lost 0, with 17 bases in between. This CDR3 comprises 15 residues. The CDR3 region is CSVGVGPDTNYGYTF. DNA of the CDR3: TGCAGCGTGGGCGTAGGGCCCGACACTAACTATGGCTACACCTTC.

Note on this clone: Other DNA sequences of this sample code for an identical CDR3. The V gene is TRBV18, the J gene TRBJ2-2; the match to TRBD1 covers 8 bases. The CDR3 is made up of 15 amino acids. Germline CDR1 and CDR2: KGHSH and LQKENI. Trimming at V came to 2 bases and at J to 1 base, leaving 0 bases not matched to a gene. In DNA, the CDR3 is TGTGCCAGCTCACCAGGGACAGGGAACACCGGGGAGCTGTTTTTT. It codes for CASSPGTGNTGELFF.

This clone was counted a few times. The genes are TRBV29-1 and TRBJ1-5; D possibly corresponds to TRBD1 (6 bases). The germline V gene has CDR1 SQVTM and CDR2 ANQGSEA. V dropped 5 bases and J dropped 3 bases, with 11 bases sitting between them. The CDR3 spans 13 residues. CDR3 protein: CSVRDNFNQPQHF. For the CDR3, the DNA is TGCAGCGTTCGGGACAACTTCAATCAGCCCCAGCATTTT.

This clone was seen only a few times. CDR3 coding DNA: TGCAGCGTTGCTGAAGGGCCCCACGAGCAGTACTTC. The encoded protein is CSVAEGPHEQYF. The rearrangement uses TRBV29-1 and TRBJ2-7; no reliable D call. V was cut by 4 bases and J by 5 bases, with 12 bases left in between. The CDR3 has 12 residues. Germline V gives CDR1 SQVTM, CDR2 ANQGSEA.

V gene TRBV5-1 combines with J gene TRBJ2-1; no definite D call. The V end lost 0 bases, the J end lost 8 bases, and 9 bases lay between the germline ends. The V gene's germline CDR1 is SGHRS and CDR2 YFSETQ. This CDR3 region has 13 residues. CDR3: CASSLEVAYEQFF. As DNA, the CDR3 is TGCGCCAGCAGCTTGGAAGTAGCCTATGAGCAGTTCTTC. Variable domain in full (rest from reference TRBV5-1 and TRBJ2-1): KAGVTQTPRYLIKTRGQQVTLSCSPISGHRSVSWYQQTPGQGLQFLFEYFSETQRNKGNFPGRFSGRQFSNSRSEMNVSTLELGDSALYLCASSLEVAYEQFFGPGTRLTVL.